These 7 T cell receptor beta chains were all obtained from the same sample, sequenced in a study of beta chain features in type 1 diabetes. Expressed TCRB transcripts were sequenced, since all the RNA that had been isolated was reverse transcribed. Method: immunoSEQ multiplex PCR; TCRdb's copy keeps in-frame clones and lacks some. The table has more than 300,000 clones, around 9.3% seen once. Study-wide points: For Type 1 diabetes patients, all four CD4+ subsets carried TCRB CDR3s that were moderately but significantly shorter.

These receptors are not linked to any known antigen. Specimen: central memory CD4+ T cells from blood. The source of these receptors is a man younger than 45 with type 1 diabetes.

The chain employs TRBV29-1 and TRBJ2-5; D assignment may be TRBD1 or TRBD2 (5 bases each). CDR3 size: 13 residues. V dropped 7 bases and J dropped 3 bases, with 15 bases sitting between them. CDR1 and CDR2 (germline): SQVTM, ANQGSEA. Written as DNA, the CDR3 is TGCAGCGCTAGGGACCAGTCAGAAGAGACCCAGTACTTC. Translation: CSARDQSEETQYF.

The rearrangement uses TRBV7-2 and TRBJ2-3; D not resolved. The germline gives CDR1 SGHTA, CDR2 FQGNSA. This CDR3 is 13 amino acids long. V lost 5 bases, J lost 3 bases, and 9 bases lay in between. The CDR3 region is CASSATVTDTQYF. DNA for the CDR3: TGTGCCAGCAGCGCGACCGTTACAGATACGCAGTATTTT.

This clone came up a few times. This chain joins TRBV19 and TRBJ1-4, with unresolved D. This CDR3 comprises 11 residues. CDR1 LNHDA and CDR2 SQIVND come from the germline V gene (reference sequence). V lost 7 bases to trimming and J lost 8 bases, with 8 bases between them. CDR3 region: CASKLEEKLFF. The CDR3 DNA reads TGTGCCAGTAAATTGGAGGAAAAACTGTTTTTT.

This clone was seen more than once but under ten times. J is TRBJ2-7 and V is TRBV10-1, with 11 bases lining up with TRBD1. Per germline, CDR1 WNHNN and CDR2 SYGVQD (reference sequence). The CDR3 length is 16 residues. V dropped 0 bases and J dropped 4; count of bases not matched to a gene: 5. CDR3 region: CASSESKDRGRYEQYF. The CDR3 nucleotides are TGCGCCAGCAGTGAGTCGAAGGACAGGGGGCGATACGAGCAGTACTTC.

This clone was detected ten times or more. The J gene is TRBJ2-1, the V gene TRBV4-1; 8 positions match TRBD2. Unmatched junction bases numbered 14, after V lost 4 bases and J lost 6 bases. There are 17 residues in the CDR3. Germline V gene lookup returns CDR1 MGHRA and CDR2 YSYEKL. CDR3 nucleotides: TGCGCCAGCAGCCGTGGTGGACTAGCAATCCTCGGCAATGAGCAGTTCTTC. It specifies CASSRGGLAILGNEQFF.

This clone has a single count. Other DNA sequences in the same sample also yield this CDR3. The rearrangement links TRBV5-1 to TRBJ1-5, with TRBD1 matching 7 bases. The trim removed 4 bases at V and 2 bases at J, leaving 3 bases unmatched. The CDR3 covers 14 residues. Germline V gives CDR1 SGHRS, CDR2 YFSETQ. The chain's CDR3 is CASSPGQGNQPQHF. The DNA of the CDR3 is TGCGCCAGCAGCCCCGGACAGGGCAATCAGCCCCAGCATTTT.

Comments on this clone: Within the sample, other DNA sequences also encode this same CDR3. The chain recombines TRBV5-6 with TRBJ2-3; D gene ambiguous. The ends were cut back, 4 bases at V and 1 base at J, with 10 bases in the middle. The CDR3 spans 14 residues. Germline-derived CDR1 and CDR2 are SGHDT and YYEEEE. CDR3 region: CASSPAGGTDTQYF. CDR3 in DNA: TGTGCCAGCAGCCCGGCAGGAGGCACAGATACGCAGTATTTT.